Following are 11 T cell receptor beta chains from one sample sequenced in a study of control samples from healthy donors and cancer patients. Here immunoSEQ multiplex PCR was the method, and the copy in TCRdb shows in-frame clones only, minus some. Of 150,000 or so clones listed, roughly 92% were seen once; the top ten hold less than 7%. The sequenced sample was blood. Receptors originate from a man younger than 35 in good health.

The chain uses TRBV7-6 and TRBJ2-3; 8 bases are a match to TRBD2. In germline, CDR1 is SGHVS, CDR2 FNYEAQ. The CDR3 is 17 residues long. Unmatched junction bases numbered 10, after V lost 0 bases and J lost 5 bases. CDR3 sequence: CASSLAYPGGGQDTQYF. The CDR3 nucleotides are TGTGCCAGCAGCTTAGCGTATCCGGGCGGGGGGCAAGATACGCAGTATTTT.

The chain combines TRBV12-3 or TRBV12-4 with TRBJ2-1; D uncertain. Trimming shortened V by 4 bases and J by 4 bases, and 8 bases separated the two germline ends. The CDR3 has 13 residues. CDR3 DNA: TGTGCCAGCAGTTGGGCAGATTACAATGAGCAGTTCTTC. It encodes CASSWADYNEQFF.

V and J are TRBV4-1 and TRBJ2-3; the D gene is possibly TRBD2 (6 bases). Per germline, CDR1 MGHRA and CDR2 YSYEKL. This CDR3 has 17 amino acids. Between the trimmed V and J ends, which lost 1 base and 0 bases, there was a span of 14 bases. This CDR3 is CASSQGGGRSSTDTQYF. The CDR3 DNA reads TGCGCCAGCAGCCAAGGGGGAGGACGGTCTAGCACAGATACGCAGTATTTT.

The chain combines TRBV2 with TRBJ2-5, with 11 bases that match TRBD1. Germline V gene data show CDR1 as SNHLY and CDR2 as FYNNEI. The CDR3 spans 14 residues. Unmatched junction bases numbered 8, after V lost 9 bases and J lost 5 bases. The CDR3, as DNA: TGTGCCAGTCCGGACAGGGGGCGCCCGGAGACCCAGTACTTC. Protein sequence: CASPDRGRPETQYF.

Only a few counts were recorded for this clone. The V and J genes are TRBV7-9 and TRBJ2-5, with D hard to call. The CDR3 has 12 residues. Germline assignment: CDR1 SEHNR and CDR2 FQNEAQ (reference sequence). Trimming pared 7 bases from V and 7 bases from J, leaving 13 bases between. The CDR3 nucleotides are TGTGCCAGCACCATCAGTGATCGGACCCAGTACTTC. Translation gives CASTISDRTQYF.

The chain has TRBV2 and TRBJ1-1, with no clear D. The V gene lost 6 bases and the J gene lost 8 bases, with 19 bases spanning the gap. This CDR3 region has 14 residues. CDR1 and CDR2 from the germline V gene are SNHLY and FYNNEI. The CDR3 reads CASRQATSPPEAFF. The CDR3 DNA is TGTGCCAGCAGGCAAGCCACATCTCCGCCGGAAGCTTTCTTT.

The V and J genes are TRBV2 and TRBJ1-2; D not certain. This CDR3 has 13 residues. The germline V gene encodes CDR1 SNHLY and CDR2 FYNNEI. The V end lost 0 bases, the J end lost 4 bases, and 6 bases lay between the germline ends. CDR3 region: CASSEASVYGYTF. The CDR3 DNA sequence: TGTGCCAGCAGTGAAGCTAGTGTCTATGGCTACACCTTC.

This chain joins TRBV7-9 and TRBJ2-2; D not certain. Germline V CDR1 and CDR2: SEHNR, FQNEAQ (reference sequence). The CDR3 consists of 15 residues. The V and J ends lost 2 bases and 2 bases respectively, with 9 bases between them. CDR3 DNA: TGTGCCAGCAGCTTATACACGGATAACACCGGGGAGCTGTTTTTT. Amino acids: CASSLYTDNTGELFF.

The gene calls are TRBV9 and TRBJ1-1; a weak D match, TRBD1 (5 bases). CDR1 is SGDLS and CDR2 is YYNGEE in the germline V gene. The CDR3 extends over 14 amino acids. V was clipped by 2 bases and J by 2 bases, with 10 bases between them. The DNA for the CDR3 is TGTGCCAGCAGCGTGGGGCCATTTAACACTGAAGCTTTCTTT. Protein sequence: CASSVGPFNTEAFF.

This clone was seen a few times. The V and J genes are TRBV6-5 and TRBJ1-1; D remains ambiguous. Germline assignment: CDR1 MNHEY and CDR2 SVGAGI. Deletions cut 6 bases from V and 2 bases from J, with 13 bases between. This CDR3 has 14 amino acids. The CDR3 reads CASRDRWVNTEAFF. CDR3 DNA sequence: TGTGCCAGCAGGGATCGTTGGGTCAACACTGAAGCTTTCTTT.

In its sample, this clone was seen a few times. The chain joins TRBV4-2 to TRBJ2-5, with 8 bases identical to TRBD2. Trimming took 0 bases from V and 9 from J; bases not matched to a gene: 9. The CDR3 has 15 residues. Germline values: CDR1 LGHNA, CDR2 YNFKEQ. The CDR3 DNA is TGTGCCAGCAGCCAAGATAGAGCGGGGGCCGTCCCCCAGTACTTC. Residues: CASSQDRAGAVPQYF.